Below are 17 T cell receptor beta chains sequenced from a single sample in a study of OX40 agonist ivuxolimab in advanced cancers. The table came from immunoSEQ multiplex PCR; TCRdb's copy has only in-frame clones and leaves some out. The sample has 70,000 to 75,000 clones; 82% are singletons. This specimen consisted of CD4+ or CD8+ T cells sorted from blood, obtained in a trial of the OX40 agonist ivuxolimab. The receptors here all came from an adult with an advanced solid tumor such as melanoma, head and neck, liver or kidney cancer.

V usage is TRBV27 and J usage is TRBJ2-1; D possibly matches TRBD1 or TRBD2 (6 bases each). CDR1 and CDR2 (germline): MNHEY, SMNVEV (reference sequence). With 7 bases removed from V and 0 bases from J, the gap between germline ends came to 34 bases. The CDR3 consists of 22 residues. CDR3 protein: CASTAPGRNRVYLKSSYNEQFF. Written as DNA, the CDR3 is TGTGCCAGCACCGCCCCGGGGAGGAACAGGGTGTATCTAAAGAGCTCCTACAATGAGCAGTTCTTC.

The chain joins TRBV5-1 to TRBJ1-2; 9 bases are a match to TRBD1. Germline V gene lookup returns CDR1 SGHRS and CDR2 YFSETQ. J gave up 7 bases and V 5 bases, and 12 bases lay outside the gene matches. This CDR3 region has 15 residues. The CDR3 region is CASRTLQGAYGGYTF. The CDR3 nucleotides are TGCGCCAGCAGGACGCTACAGGGGGCTTATGGTGGCTACACCTTC. Based on the CDR3 plus reference TRBV5-1 and TRBJ1-2, the full variable domain is KAGVTQTPRYLIKTRGQQVTLSCSPISGHRSVSWYQQTPGQGLQFLFEYFSETQRNKGNFPGRFSGRQFSNSRSEMNVSTLELGDSALYLCASRTLQGAYGGYTFGSGTRLTVV.

This chain's CDR3 is CASSFRQPQETQYF. The CDR3 DNA reads as TGCGCCAGCAGTTTTAGACAGCCCCAAGAGACCCAGTACTTC. The genes are TRBV5-1 and TRBJ2-5, with D possibly matching TRBD1 (5 bases). Germline loops: CDR1 SGHRS, CDR2 YFSETQ. V lost 5 bases and J lost 1, with 12 bases in between. CDR3 length equals 14 residues.

The V and J genes are TRBV5-1 and TRBJ1-2, with 7 bases aligning to TRBD1. The CDR3 spans 14 residues. V was clipped by 4 bases and J by 6 bases; unmatched bases: 9. Germline V gene lookup returns CDR1 SGHRS and CDR2 YFSETQ. CDR3 sequence (DNA): TGCGCCAGCAGCCCGGGACAGCTTGTACATGGCTACACCTTC. Residues: CASSPGQLVHGYTF.

The genes are TRBV6-5 and TRBJ2-5; 8 nucleotides agree with TRBD2. The CDR3 extends over 13 amino acids. The J segment lost 7 bases and the V segment lost 2 bases, leaving 3 bases of the junction unmatched. Germline V gene sequence: CDR1 MNHEY, CDR2 SVGAGI. This CDR3 reads CASSYGTRATQYF. The DNA of the CDR3 is TGTGCCAGCAGTTACGGGACTAGGGCGACCCAGTACTTC.

V gene TRBV7-8 combines with J gene TRBJ2-2, with 9 bases lining up with TRBD1. The CDR3 has 20 residues. The V segment lost 2 bases and the J segment 2 bases; nucleotides outside the gene matches: 15. In germline, CDR1 is SGHVS, CDR2 FQNEAQ. CDR3 in DNA: TGTGCCAGCAGCTTAACCCAGACTGTACCGGGACAGGGTAACACCGGGGAGCTGTTTTTT. It encodes CASSLTQTVPGQGNTGELFF. Using reference TRBV7-8 and TRBJ2-2 for the parts outside the CDR3, the full variable domain is GAGVSQSPRYKVAKRGQDVALRCDPISGHVSLFWYQQALGQGPEFLTYFQNEAQLDKSGLPSDRFFAERPEGSVSTLKIQRTQQEDSAVYLCASSLTQTVPGQGNTGELFFGEGSRLTVL.

The chain carries TRBV28 and TRBJ2-7, with D possibly being TRBD1 (5 bases). Trimming shortened V by 3 bases and J by 2 bases, and 8 bases separated the two germline ends. There are 13 residues in the CDR3. Germline V gives CDR1 MDHEN, CDR2 SYDVKM. As DNA, the CDR3 is TGTGCCAGCAGTTTTAGGGGCACCTACGAGCAGTACTTC. Its protein product is CASSFRGTYEQYF.

The chain carries TRBV14 and TRBJ2-1, with 11 positions matching TRBD2. V lost 4 bases and J lost 4; bases outside the gene matches: 9. This CDR3 contains 17 residues. Germline values: CDR1 SGHDN, CDR2 FVKESK. The CDR3 sequence is CASSRRISGRGYNEQFF. The CDR3 DNA is TGTGCCAGCAGCCGACGGATTAGCGGGAGGGGGTACAATGAGCAGTTCTTC.

The chain uses TRBV2 and TRBJ1-6; maybe TRBD1 (5 bases). Germline CDR1 and CDR2: SNHLY and FYNNEI. This CDR3 has 13 residues. Trimming removed 8 bases at V and 10 bases at J, with 15 bases between. CDR3 protein: CASLAGGESPLHF. The CDR3 DNA reads as TGTGCCAGCCTGGCTGGGGGGGAATCACCCCTCCACTTT.

The chain has TRBV28 and TRBJ2-7, with D possibly TRBD2 on 5 matching bases. V was trimmed by 5 bases and J by 4 bases, leaving 18 bases between them. This CDR3 is 15 amino acids long. CDR1 and CDR2 (germline): MDHEN, SYDVKM. CDR3 nucleotides: TGTGCCAGCAGTCGAGCCCCCAGCGGCCCTTACGAGCAGTACTTC. Translation gives CASSRAPSGPYEQYF.

The V call is TRBV15, the J call TRBJ2-3; 7 bases agree with TRBD1. The CDR3 is 15 residues long. V lost 5 bases and J lost 3; bases outside the gene matches: 8. Germline CDR1 reads LNHNV; CDR2 reads YYDKDF (reference sequence). CDR3 DNA: TGTGCCACCAGCGACCGATCGACAGGGACAGATACGCAGTATTTT. Protein product: CATSDRSTGTDTQYF.

The J gene is TRBJ1-1, the V gene TRBV7-9; D not resolved. Germline V gives CDR1 SEHNR, CDR2 FQNEAQ (reference sequence). The CDR3 loop spans 13 amino acids. V was cut by 1 base and J by 3 bases, with 6 bases left in between. The CDR3 DNA is TGTGCCAGCAGCTTAGTAGCAGACACTGAAGCTTTCTTT. Its protein product is CASSLVADTEAFF.

This clone was seen only once. V gene TRBV5-4 combines with J gene TRBJ2-3, with D perhaps TRBD1 or TRBD2 (6 bases each). Trimming took off 4 bases at V and 3 bases at J, with 21 bases between the two ends. The CDR3 spans 17 residues. Germline CDR1 is SGHNT and CDR2 is YYREEE (reference sequence). The chain's CDR3 is CASSPGVPGGGTDTQYF. DNA for the CDR3: TGTGCCAGCAGCCCAGGGGTCCCCGGGGGTGGTACAGATACGCAGTATTTT.

This clone appeared a single time. The DNA for the CDR3 is TGTGCCAGCAGTTGGACAGTTACCTTCACAGATACGCAGTATTTT. Its protein is CASSWTVTFTDTQYF. The V call is TRBV7-2, the J call TRBJ2-3; D may be TRBD1 (6 bases). Trimming removed 6 bases at V and 2 bases at J, with 15 bases between. This CDR3 has 15 amino acids. Per germline, CDR1 SGHTA and CDR2 FQGNSA.

The chain is built from TRBV5-1 and TRBJ2-7, with 8 bases aligning to TRBD2. The length of the CDR3 is 16 residues. V lost 2 bases, J lost 0 bases, and 7 bases stayed unmatched. Per the germline V gene, CDR1 is SGHRS and CDR2 is YFSETQ. The CDR3, as DNA: TGCGCCAGCAGCTTAACTAGCGGACGGAGCTCCTACGAGCAGTACTTC. This codes for CASSLTSGRSSYEQYF. Supplemented by reference TRBV5-1 and TRBJ2-7, the full variable domain reads KAGVTQTPRYLIKTRGQQVTLSCSPISGHRSVSWYQQTPGQGLQFLFEYFSETQRNKGNFPGRFSGRQFSNSRSEMNVSTLELGDSALYLCASSLTSGRSSYEQYFGPGTRLTVT.

The chain has TRBV19 and TRBJ2-3, with D tentatively TRBD2 (7 bases). Trimming cost V 10 bases and J 8 bases, with 22 bases left between them. CDR1 and CDR2 (germline): LNHDA, SQIVND (reference sequence). The CDR3 covers 14 residues. The CDR3 is CATGAQGGAGTQYF. The CDR3 DNA reads TGTGCCACTGGAGCCCAAGGGGGGGCGGGTACGCAGTATTTT.

The chain has TRBV5-1 and TRBJ1-1; tentative D call: TRBD1 (6 bases). Trimming removed 2 bases from V and 0 bases from J, with 14 bases in between. CDR3 length equals 16 residues. The germline V gene encodes CDR1 SGHRS and CDR2 YFSETQ. The CDR3 nucleotides read TGCGCCAGCAGCTTACAGGGTGGGAGCATGAACACTGAAGCTTTCTTT. Protein product: CASSLQGGSMNTEAFF.